A single sample gave rise to the 11 T cell receptor beta chains below, sequenced in a study of T cells after yellow fever vaccination. One entry per CDR3 protein, called by TCRdb with MiXCR from the 5' RACE reads. Among hundreds of thousands of distinct CDR3 sequences listed, 8.7% were seen once. The sample here was CD4+ T cells sorted from PBMCs, taken 5 days after the yellow fever booster vaccination. All receptors come from a man aged 18-30 years who received the YFV17D yellow fever vaccine.

The chain has TRBV9 and TRBJ1-3; maybe TRBD1 (5 bases). V dropped 3 bases and J dropped 0 bases, with 13 bases sitting between them. Per germline, CDR1 SGDLS and CDR2 YYNGEE. CDR3 size: 16 residues. CDR3 nucleotides: TGTGCCAGCAGCGAGCGGGGGGGAAACTCTGGAAACACCATATATTTT. It specifies CASSERGGNSGNTIYF. The variable domain in full, completed from reference TRBV9 and TRBJ1-3, reads DSGVTQTPKHLITATGQRVTLRCSPRSGDLSVYWYQQSLDQGLQFLIQYYNGEERAKGNILERFSAQQFPDLHSELNLSSLELGDSALYFCASSERGGNSGNTIYFGEGSWLTVV.

V and J are TRBV2 and TRBJ2-5; 9 bases match TRBD1. The CDR3 has 13 amino acids. Looked up from germline, CDR1 is SNHLY and CDR2 is FYNNEI. After removal of 8 bases from V and 6 bases from J, the junction contained 7 bases not matched to a gene. CDR3 in DNA: TGTGCCAGCGTATGGGACAGGGTGCAGACCCAGTACTTC. Amino acids: CASVWDRVQTQYF.

This clonotype was observed a few times. The chain combines TRBV7-2 with TRBJ1-1; 7 bases match TRBD1. The germline V gene has CDR1 SGHTA and CDR2 FQGNSA. There are 16 residues in the CDR3. The V segment lost 4 bases and the J segment 6 bases; nucleotides outside the gene matches: 14. CDR3 in amino acids: CASSYIWGDRIPEAFF. The CDR3 bases are TGTGCCAGCAGCTACATTTGGGGGGACAGAATTCCTGAAGCTTTCTTT.

The chain combines TRBV29-1 with TRBJ1-1; TRBD1 matches 7 bases. Germline V CDR1 and CDR2: SQVTM, ANQGSEA. Trimming removed 5 bases from V and 3 bases from J; junction bases left unmatched: 9. This CDR3 has 14 amino acids. In DNA form, the CDR3 reads TGCAGCGTTTTGTTAAGGGGGCTTGACACTGAAGCTTTCTTT. Translating it yields CSVLLRGLDTEAFF.

The V and J genes are TRBV20-1 and TRBJ1-4; D may be TRBD1 (5 bases). The V end was cut by 5 bases, the J end by 8 bases, with 9 bases between. Germline CDR1 DFQATT, CDR2 SNEGSKA (reference sequence). This CDR3 is 11 amino acids long. The CDR3 loop is CSAARGEKLFF. The CDR3 bases are TGCAGTGCTGCCCGGGGGGAAAAACTGTTTTTT.

This chain links TRBV6-1 with TRBJ2-2; 9 bases are a match to TRBD1. Losses at the gene ends were 8 bases for V and 6 bases for J; bases not matched to a gene: 10. Per germline, CDR1 MNHNS and CDR2 SASEGT. The CDR3 extends over 15 amino acids. The CDR3 here is CASRRGTGFPGELFF. Here the CDR3 DNA reads TGTGCCAGCCGTCGCGGGACAGGGTTCCCCGGGGAGCTGTTTTTT.

This clonotype was recorded many times. The J gene is TRBJ1-1, the V gene TRBV10-3; D remains ambiguous. The germline V gene encodes CDR1 ENHRY and CDR2 SYGVKD. The V gene lost 5 bases and the J gene lost 8 bases, with 18 bases spanning the gap. CDR3 length equals 14 residues. The CDR3 loop is CAISPAERSREAFF. The CDR3 bases are TGTGCCATCAGTCCGGCGGAAAGGAGTCGGGAAGCTTTCTTT.

The chain uses TRBV7-3 and TRBJ1-6; D is perhaps TRBD1 (6 bases). V shed 5 bases and J shed 2 bases, with 10 bases lying between them. The length of the CDR3 is 15 residues. The germline CDR1 and CDR2 sequences are SGHTA and FQGTGA. CDR3 in DNA: TGTGCCAGCAGCCGGTCAGGGGCCTATAATTCACCCCTCCACTTT. Translation gives CASSRSGAYNSPLHF.

This clonotype was counted only a few times. This sequence joins TRBV25-1 and TRBJ2-1; TRBD2 aligns across 11 bases. The CDR3 sequence is 16 residues long. From germline, CDR1 is MGHDK and CDR2 SYGVNS. With V trimmed by 5 bases and J by 6 bases, 9 bases remained unmatched. This CDR3 is CASSSSSGGLGNEQFF. The CDR3 DNA sequence: TGTGCCAGCAGTTCGTCTAGCGGGGGGCTCGGCAATGAGCAGTTCTTC. Based on the CDR3 plus reference TRBV25-1 and TRBJ2-1, the full variable domain is EADIYQTPRYLVIGTGKKITLECSQTMGHDKMYWYQQDPGMELHLIHYSYGVNSTEKGDLSSESTVSRIRTEHFPLTLESARPSHTSQYLCASSSSSGGLGNEQFFGPGTRLTVL.

This clonotype occurred many times. The rearrangement uses TRBV7-8 and TRBJ2-7, with D uncertain. Trimming cost V 2 bases and J 3 bases, with 5 bases left between them. CDR1 and CDR2 (germline): SGHVS, FQNEAQ. CDR3 length equals 12 residues. CDR3 nucleotides: TGTGCCAGCAGCTTATCGGGCTACGAGCAGTACTTC. Protein sequence: CASSLSGYEQYF.

This clonotype was recorded many times. The chain carries TRBV4-2 and TRBJ1-5, with D hard to call. The CDR3 covers 17 residues. V lost 4 bases, J lost 0 bases, and 16 bases lay in between. Per the germline V gene, CDR1 is LGHNA and CDR2 is YNFKEQ. The CDR3 spells CASSLLEHLLSNQPQHF. DNA for the CDR3: TGTGCCAGCAGCCTCCTTGAACACCTTCTTAGCAATCAGCCCCAGCATTTT.